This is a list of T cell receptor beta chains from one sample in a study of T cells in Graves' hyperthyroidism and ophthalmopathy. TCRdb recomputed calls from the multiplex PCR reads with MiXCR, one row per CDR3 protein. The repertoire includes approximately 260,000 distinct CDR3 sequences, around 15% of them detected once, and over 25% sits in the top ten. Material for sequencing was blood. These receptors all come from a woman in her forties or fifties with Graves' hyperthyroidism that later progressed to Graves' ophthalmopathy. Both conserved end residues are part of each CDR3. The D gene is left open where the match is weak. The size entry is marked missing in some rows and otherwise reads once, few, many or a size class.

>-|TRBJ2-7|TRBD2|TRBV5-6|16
TGTGCCAGCAGCTTGGCCGGGACTAGCGCCTCCTACGAGCAGTACTTC
CASSLAGTSASYEQYF
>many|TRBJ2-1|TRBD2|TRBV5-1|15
TGCGCCAGCAGCTCAATAGCGGGGCGCGACAATGAGCAGTTCTTC
CASSSIAGRDNEQFF
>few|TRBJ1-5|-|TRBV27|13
TGTGCCAGCAGTCCTCCCGGGGTTCAGCCCCAGCATTTT
CASSPPGVQPQHF
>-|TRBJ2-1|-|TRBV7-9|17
TGTGCCAGCAGCTTTATGCCCCCGAAGAGCTCCTACAATGAGCAGTTCTTC
CASSFMPPKSSYNEQFF
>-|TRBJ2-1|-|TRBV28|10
TGTGCCAGCAGCGGCTGGGGGCAGTTCTTC
CASSGWGQFF
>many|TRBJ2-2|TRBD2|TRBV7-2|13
TGTGCCAGCCGAGCGGGAAGGGCCGGGGAGCTGTTTTTT
CASRAGRAGELFF
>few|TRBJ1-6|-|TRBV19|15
TGTGCCAGTAGACTCCGGGGGTCCTATAATTCACCCCTCCACTTT
CASRLRGSYNSPLHF
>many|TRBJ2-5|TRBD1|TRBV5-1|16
TGCGCCAGCAGCTTGGGAGGGGGACAGCTACGGGAGACCCAGTACTTC
CASSLGGGQLRETQYF
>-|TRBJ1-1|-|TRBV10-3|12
TGTGCCATCAGTTTGCGTAGGACTGAAGCTTTCTTT
CAISLRRTEAFF
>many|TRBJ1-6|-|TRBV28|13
TGTGCCAGCAAACGGGTTTATAATTCACCCCTCCACTTT
CASKRVYNSPLHF
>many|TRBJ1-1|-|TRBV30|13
TGTGCCTGGAGTACGACATTGAACACTGAAGCTTTCTTT
CAWSTTLNTEAFF
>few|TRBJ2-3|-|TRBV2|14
TGTGCCAGCAGTGAGAATAGCGAAAGAGATACGCAGTATTTT
CASSENSERDTQYF
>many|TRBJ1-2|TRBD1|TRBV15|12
TGTGCCACCAGCAGAAGGACAGGGGGATACACCTTC
CATSRRTGGYTF
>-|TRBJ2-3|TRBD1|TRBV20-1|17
TGCAGTGCTAGGTCGGCTCCGGGACAGAAAATCACAGATACGCAGTATTTT
CSARSAPGQKITDTQYF
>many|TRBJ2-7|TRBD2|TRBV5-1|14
TGCGCCAGCAGTCTGGGAGGGGACCGCTACGAGCAGTACTTC
CASSLGGDRYEQYF
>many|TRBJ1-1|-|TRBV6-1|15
TGTGCCAGCAGTGATCACATCTTAGCCAACACTGAAGCTTTCTTT
CASSDHILANTEAFF
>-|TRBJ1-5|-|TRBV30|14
TGTGCCTGGAGTACTCGGGACCCGATGGAGCCCCAGCATTTT
CAWSTRDPMEPQHF